This TCR beta chain was obtained from a study of long-term antiretroviral therapy in people with HIV. The study's findings and limits: Information on adherence to ART, viral resistance or therapy changes was unavailable. Pre-ART expanded TRB clones stayed dominant throughout, though often decreasing after ART.

V gave up 0 bases and J gave up 4 bases, with 7 bases separating them. The germline V gene has CDR1 SGHRS and CDR2 YFSETQ. The CDR3 consists of 14 residues. About this clone itself: The antigen is undetermined.

The assay, immunoSEQ v3.0, was run at survey level. The data were produced by immunoSEQ multiplex PCR, yet TCRdb's version contains in-frame clones alone and is incomplete. The top ten hold around 15% of the sample, which has 20,000 to 30,000 clones, around 81% seen once. Two or more post-ART PBMC samples, plus at least one pre-ART sample, were available for each donor. Specimens retained roughly 0.95-10 million cryopreserved PBMC preceding DNA extraction. Sequences were derived from unsorted PBMCs, sampled at the start of antiretroviral therapy, before treatment. The TCR sequence derives from a woman aged 18-30 years with HIV. The V gene is TRBV5-1, the J gene TRBJ1-4; D is uncertain. CDR3 nucleotides: TGCGCCAGCAGCTTGGCCCTCGGTAATGAAAAACTGTTTTTT. Translation gives CASSLALGNEKLFF. Filled out from reference TRBV5-1 and TRBJ1-4, the complete variable domain reads KAGVTQTPRYLIKTRGQQVTLSCSPISGHRSVSWYQQTPGQGLQFLFEYFSETQRNKGNFPGRFSGRQFSNSRSEMNVSTLELGDSALYLCASSLALGNEKLFFGSGTQLSVL.